Below are 8 T cell receptor beta chains sequenced from a single sample in a study of blood T cell repertoires in COVID-19. This table comes from immunoSEQ multiplex PCR, and its TCRdb copy is limited to in-frame clones, with some not included. The table includes around 140,000 clones, roughly 84% detected once. The sequenced sample consisted of peripheral blood. These receptors were taken from a man in his sixties with acute or convalescent COVID-19.

V usage is TRBV12-3 or TRBV12-4 and J usage is TRBJ2-2; D is ambiguous. CDR3 length equals 12 residues. V shed 9 bases and J shed 4 bases, with 9 bases lying between them. As DNA, the CDR3 is TGTGCCAGTTGGGCAGTCACCGGGGAGCTGTTTTTT. Translating gives CASWAVTGELFF.

J is TRBJ2-3 and V is TRBV5-4; TRBD1 matches 7 bases. The CDR3 has 17 amino acids. Germline V gene lookup returns CDR1 SGHNT and CDR2 YYREEE (reference sequence). J gave up 0 bases and V 1 base, and 8 bases lay outside the gene matches. The CDR3 sequence is CASSLKGAPFSTDTQYF. The CDR3 bases are TGTGCCAGCAGCTTGAAGGGGGCCCCGTTTAGCACAGATACGCAGTATTTT.

CDR3 loop: CASSGLPYEQYF. Here the CDR3 DNA reads TGCGCCAGCAGCGGGCTACCCTACGAGCAGTACTTC. This chain uses TRBV5-1 with TRBJ2-7; no definite D call. This CDR3 region has 12 residues. The ends were cut back, 4 bases at V and 2 bases at J, with 7 bases in the middle. Per germline, CDR1 SGHRS and CDR2 YFSETQ.

The chain links TRBV5-1 to TRBJ2-7, with 10 nucleotides matching TRBD2. The CDR3 has 16 residues. V lost 0 bases, J lost 4 bases, and 7 bases stayed unmatched. The V gene's germline CDR1 is SGHRS and CDR2 YFSETQ. CDR3 nucleotides: TGCGCCAGCAGCTTGGGCGCCAGCGGGGGGGCGTACGAGCAGTACTTC. This gives the protein CASSLGASGGAYEQYF.

The rearrangement joins TRBV7-9 to TRBJ1-3; D gene unclear. Germline V CDR1 and CDR2: SEHNR, FQNEAQ (reference sequence). This CDR3 has 15 residues. V was cut by 8 bases and J by 0 bases, with 14 bases left in between. DNA for the CDR3: TGTGCCAGCGGGGAGGACGGATACTCTGGAAACACCATATATTTT. This codes for CASGEDGYSGNTIYF.

This chain uses TRBV10-3 with TRBJ2-7; TRBD2 aligns across 11 bases. The CDR3 covers 15 residues. CDR1 and CDR2 from the germline V gene are ENHRY and SYGVKD. The V gene end was trimmed by 4 bases and the J gene end by 7 bases; junction bases not matched to a gene: 9. The CDR3 sequence is CAISASLAGEGEQYF. Here the CDR3 DNA reads TGTGCCATCAGTGCCTCACTAGCGGGAGAGGGGGAGCAGTACTTC.

This clone was detected only a few times. The chain joins TRBV5-4 to TRBJ1-3; D unresolved. Germline CDR1 is SGHNT and CDR2 is YYREEE (reference sequence). The length of the CDR3 is 15 residues. Deletions cut 1 base from V and 0 bases from J, with 8 bases between. CDR3 DNA sequence: TGTGCCAGCAGCTTGATCTGGAGCTCTGGAAACACCATATATTTT. It yields the protein CASSLIWSSGNTIYF.

The rearrangement uses TRBV9 and TRBJ2-6; 10 bases line up with TRBD1. Per germline, CDR1 SGDLS and CDR2 YYNGEE. V lost 0 bases to trimming and J lost 0 bases; unmatched junction nucleotides: 3. The length of the CDR3 is 18 residues. For the CDR3, the DNA is TGTGCCAGCAGCGTAGCAGGACAGGGGGTCTCTGGGGCCAACGTCCTGACTTTC. It specifies CASSVAGQGVSGANVLTF.